A selection of T cell receptor beta chains follows, all from one sample in a study of cytomegalovirus exposure and HLA in healthy donors. Method: immunoSEQ multiplex PCR; TCRdb's copy keeps in-frame clones and lacks some. Here the sample spans approximately 290,000 clones, about four fifths being singletons. Specimen: PBMCs. These receptors were obtained from a girl aged 2 to 9 in good health and CMV-seronegative. CDR3s include the opening cysteine and the closing phenylalanine or tryptophan. A D gene is named only where the DNA matches it firmly. Size tells how often a clone was seen (once, few, many) or the class of an expanded clone, and some rows leave it out.

clone_size,j_call,d_call,v_call,cdr3_nt,cdr3_aa
-,TRBJ2-2,TRBD2,TRBV10-1,TGCGCCAGCAGTACAGACCTCCCAACGACTAGCGGGAGGGTGGCCGGGGAGCTGTTTTTT,CASSTDLPTTSGRVAGELFF
-,TRBJ2-1,-,TRBV7-6,TGTGCCAGCAGCCTTCGGGCTAGCGCCCACAATGAGCAGTTCTTC,CASSLRASAHNEQFF
once,TRBJ2-5,TRBD1,TRBV27,TGTGCCAGCAGTTGGACAGGGAAAGAGGCCCAGTACTTC,CASSWTGKEAQYF
-,TRBJ1-2,TRBD1,TRBV2,TGTGCCAGCAGGGGGGACAGCGACTATGGCTACACCTTC,CASRGDSDYGYTF
-,TRBJ2-3,TRBD2,TRBV10-3,TGTGCCATCAGTGAGTCCGGCGGCATCTTAGCGGGACCCACAGATACGCAGTATTTT,CAISESGGILAGPTDTQYF
once,TRBJ2-7,-,TRBV5-1,TGCGCCAGCAGATCCTGGACTGCACGGGACGAGCAGTACTTC,CASRSWTARDEQYF
-,TRBJ2-2,TRBD1,TRBV4-1,TGCGCCAGCAGCCAAGCGTCGACAGGGGGCATGCGGGAGCTGTTTTTT,CASSQASTGGMRELFF
once,TRBJ2-1,TRBD2,TRBV5-6,TGTGCCAGCAGCTTGTCTGGACTAGAGGGCAATGAGCAGTTCTTC,CASSLSGLEGNEQFF
-,TRBJ1-5,TRBD1,TRBV2,TGTGCCAGCAGAGAAACCCGGGACAGGGCTGGCAATCAGCCCCAGCATTTT,CASRETRDRAGNQPQHF
few,TRBJ2-7,-,TRBV7-6,TGTGCCAGCAGCTTAGCGGGGGAGGACGAGCAGTACTTC,CASSLAGEDEQYF
few,TRBJ2-7,TRBD2,TRBV14,TGTGCCAGCAGCCAACCGGGACTATCCTACGAGCAGTACTTC,CASSQPGLSYEQYF
-,TRBJ1-1,TRBD1,TRBV5-1,TGCGCCAGCAGCTTGGGGGACAGTGCCGAATTGAATCGAGCTTTCTTT,CASSLGDSAELNRAFF
-,TRBJ2-7,TRBD1,TRBV12-5,TGTGCTAGGGGACAGGACAAGTACTTC,CARGQDKYF
-,TRBJ2-7,TRBD2,TRBV18,TGTGCCAGCTCACTGGGGGGGAACGAGCAGTACTTC,CASSLGGNEQYF
-,TRBJ2-3,TRBD2,TRBV28,TGTGCCAGCAGTTTTATCTCGGGACTAGCGGGAGTCACAGATACGCAGTATTTT,CASSFISGLAGVTDTQYF
-,TRBJ2-1,TRBD2,TRBV19,TGTGCCAGCACATACTCGGCGGGAGAGGGGTACAATGAGCAGTTCTTC,CASTYSAGEGYNEQFF
-,TRBJ1-1,-,TRBV5-4,TGTGCCAGCAGCTTGGAACAGAGTGAAGCTTTCTTT,CASSLEQSEAFF
once,TRBJ2-2,-,TRBV5-6,TGTGCCAGCAGCAGGGGGATCACCGGGGAGCTGTTTTTT,CASSRGITGELFF
-,TRBJ2-1,-,TRBV18,TGTGCCAGCTCACCTCGGCTAGCGAACAATGAGCAGTTCTTC,CASSPRLANNEQFF
-,TRBJ2-5,TRBD2,TRBV7-6,TGTGCCAGCAGCTTAGCGGGAGGGCGGCGGGCCCAGTACTTC,CASSLAGGRRAQYF
-,TRBJ2-5,-,TRBV28,TGTGCCAGCAGTTTCCGGAGATGGTACCAAGAGACCCAGTACTTC,CASSFRRWYQETQYF
-,TRBJ2-2,TRBD2,TRBV7-9,TGTGCCAGCAGCTTCCCGGGACTAGGAGTGGGGCCCGGGGAGCTGTTTTTT,CASSFPGLGVGPGELFF
-,TRBJ1-5,TRBD1,TRBV28,TGTGCCAGCAGGACCTCGGGACAGGGGACGAATCAGCCCCAGCATTTT,CASRTSGQGTNQPQHF
few,TRBJ1-4,TRBD1,TRBV6-1,TGTGCCAGCAGTGAATTACAGGGGACTAATGAAAAACTGTTTTTT,CASSELQGTNEKLFF
-,TRBJ1-2,TRBD1,TRBV29-1,TGCAGCGTTGTTATTCAGGGGGCGCCTAATGGCTACACCTTC,CSVVIQGAPNGYTF
-,TRBJ2-2,TRBD2,TRBV2,TGTGCCAGCAGTGAAATGGGGAGCGGGAGGGCCGGGGAGCTGTTTTTT,CASSEMGSGRAGELFF
-,TRBJ2-5,TRBD1,TRBV9,TGTGCCAGCAGCGTAGGGGACAGGTTTTGGCAAGAGACCCAGTACTTC,CASSVGDRFWQETQYF
-,TRBJ1-5,-,TRBV6-6,TGTGCCAGCAGCTTTAGGGGAGGGAGCAATCAGCCCCAGCATTTT,CASSFRGGSNQPQHF
-,TRBJ2-5,TRBD2,TRBV6-5,TGTGCCAGCAGTTACTCGGGACTAGCGGGAGTGGAGACCCAGTACTTC,CASSYSGLAGVETQYF
-,TRBJ2-7,-,TRBV28,TGTGCCAGCAGTTTCGGTGGACACCCTCCCTACGAGCAGTACTTC,CASSFGGHPPYEQYF
-,TRBJ2-5,TRBD1,TRBV28,TGTGCCAGCAGTTTGACAGGGGCAGAGACCCAGTACTTC,CASSLTGAETQYF
-,TRBJ1-5,-,TRBV5-6,TGTGCCAGCAGCCGAAGACTCAGTGGTGCCCAGCATTTT,CASSRRLSGAQHF
-,TRBJ1-1,-,TRBV19,TGTGCCAGTAGTATACAGGGATTTGGCACTGAAGCTTTCTTT,CASSIQGFGTEAFF
few,TRBJ2-7,-,TRBV5-1,TGCGCCAGCAGCTTCAACAATCGTTACGAGCAGTACTTC,CASSFNNRYEQYF
few,TRBJ1-1,-,TRBV20-1,TGCAGTGCCAGCGGAAGCACTGAAGCTTTCTTT,CSASGSTEAFF
-,TRBJ1-2,-,TRBV7-3,TGTGCCAGCAGCTTAACGGGGGGGGCGCGGGGCTACACCTTC,CASSLTGGARGYTF
-,TRBJ1-5,-,TRBV30,TGTGCCTGGAGCGCAGGGACACCCGATCAGCCCCAGCATTTT,CAWSAGTPDQPQHF
-,TRBJ2-1,TRBD2,TRBV25-1,TGTGCCAGCGCCTCCGCGGCTAGCGGATACAATGAGCAGTTCTTC,CASASAASGYNEQFF
-,TRBJ1-6,-,TRBV9,TGTGCCAGCAGCGTAGGTACACAGTATAATTCACCCCTCCACTTT,CASSVGTQYNSPLHF
-,TRBJ1-2,-,TRBV4-1,TGCGCCAGCAGCCAAGGAACAGGGAAGAGGGGCTATGGCTACACCTTC,CASSQGTGKRGYGYTF
-,TRBJ2-7,-,TRBV27,TGTGCCAGCACCGAAGGGGCTGGCTCCTACGAGCAGTACTTC,CASTEGAGSYEQYF
-,TRBJ2-7,-,TRBV30,TGTGCCTGGAGCGAACAGGGTCCCAACGAGCAGTACTTC,CAWSEQGPNEQYF
once,TRBJ2-1,TRBD2,TRBV7-3,TGTGCCAGCAGCCAAAGGGTAGGACTAGCGGAGAGCTCCTACAATGAGCAGTTCTTC,CASSQRVGLAESSYNEQFF
-,TRBJ2-1,-,TRBV7-9,TGTGCCAGCAGCCCTCAAGTTAAGGCAGGTGAGCAGTTCTTC,CASSPQVKAGEQFF
-,TRBJ2-2,-,TRBV13,TGTGCCAGCAGCTTAGGGCACGCGGTTAACACCGGGGAGCTGTTTTTT,CASSLGHAVNTGELFF
-,TRBJ1-5,TRBD1,TRBV4-1,TGCGCCAGCAGCCTCGACAGGGTAAAAAGTCAGCCCCAGCATTTT,CASSLDRVKSQPQHF
-,TRBJ1-2,-,TRBV7-3,TGTGCCAGCAGCTTAACAGGGGGCTATGGCTACACCTTC,CASSLTGGYGYTF
-,TRBJ1-6,-,TRBV10-2,TGCGCCAGCACCACGGGGTACACCTATAATTCACCCCTCCACTTT,CASTTGYTYNSPLHF
-,TRBJ2-1,-,TRBV5-6,TGTGCCAGCAGCTTGGTATTAGCGGAATACAATGAGCAGTTCTTC,CASSLVLAEYNEQFF
-,TRBJ1-1,-,TRBV18,TGTGCCAGCTCACCCCTCGGGAACACTGAAGCTTTCTTT,CASSPLGNTEAFF
-,TRBJ1-1,-,TRBV5-4,TGTGCCAGCAGGGATTGGGGGGGCCTTGAAGCTTTCTTT,CASRDWGGLEAFF
few,TRBJ2-3,TRBD2,TRBV30,TGTGCCTGGACTAGCGGGAGTAGAGATACGCAGTATTTT,CAWTSGSRDTQYF
-,TRBJ1-2,TRBD1,TRBV6-1,TGTGCCAGCAGTACGTGGACAGGGAACTATGGCTACACCTTC,CASSTWTGNYGYTF
-,TRBJ2-5,TRBD2,TRBV27,TGTGCCAGCAGTTTATCGGCTGTTTATCGCGGGAGGGCCAACGAGACCCAGTACTTC,CASSLSAVYRGRANETQYF